Shown below are 27 T cell receptor beta chains from a single sample sequenced in a study of somatic mutations in cytotoxic T cells in rheumatoid arthritis. Measured with immunoSEQ multiplex PCR; TCRdb has only the in-frame clones, and not every one. The table has 2,500 to 3,500 clones, about 86% seen once. Specimen: CD8+ T cells sorted from blood. All receptors derive from a woman aged 45-60 years with rheumatoid arthritis.

The chain links TRBV5-6 to TRBJ2-1, with 8 positions matching TRBD1. With 3 bases clipped from V and 5 bases from J, the junction kept 1 base outside the gene matches. The germline gives CDR1 SGHDT, CDR2 YYEEEE. The CDR3 sequence is 13 residues long. CDR3 sequence reads: CASSWTGNNEQFF. In DNA, the CDR3 is TGTGCCAGCAGCTGGACAGGGAACAATGAGCAGTTCTTC.

This rearrangement joins TRBV28 to TRBJ2-7, with D tentatively TRBD1 (6 bases). The CDR3 totals 13 residues. CDR1 is MDHEN, CDR2 SYDVKM, per germline. Trimming took off 10 bases at V and 6 bases at J, with 19 bases between the two ends. CDR3 sequence: CAISGAGLSEQYF. The CDR3 DNA reads as TGTGCCATCTCAGGGGCGGGTCTAAGCGAGCAGTACTTC.

The chain uses TRBV29-1 and TRBJ2-3, with D tentatively TRBD1 (6 bases). The CDR3 is 14 amino acids. Per germline, CDR1 SQVTM and CDR2 ANQGSEA. V lost 1 base to trimming and J lost 3 bases, with 11 bases between them. CDR3 amino acids: CSVEGDKGTDTQYF. CDR3 nucleotide sequence: TGCAGCGTTGAAGGGGACAAGGGGACAGATACGCAGTATTTT.

V gene TRBV7-9 combines with J gene TRBJ2-5; a possible D gene is TRBD2 (5 bases). Trimming left V 4 bases short and J 2 bases short, with 23 bases between. Germline V CDR1 and CDR2: SEHNR, FQNEAQ (reference sequence). This CDR3 contains 18 residues. The CDR3 spells CASSSYEAEVAAQETQYF. As DNA, the CDR3 is TGTGCCAGCAGCTCTTACGAGGCGGAGGTGGCGGCTCAAGAGACCCAGTACTTC. Together with reference TRBV7-9 and TRBJ2-5, the CDR3 gives the full variable domain: DTGVSQNPRHKITKRGQNVTFRCDPISEHNRLYWYRQTLGQGPEFLTYFQNEAQLEKSRLLSDRFSAERPKGSFSTLEIQRTEQGDSAMYLCASSSYEAEVAAQETQYFGPGTRLLVL.

This chain links TRBV9 with TRBJ2-1; the D gene is possibly TRBD1 (9 bases). The ends were cut back, 1 base at V and 3 bases at J, with 32 bases in the middle. Germline values: CDR1 SGDLS, CDR2 YYNGEE. The CDR3 has 22 amino acids. The CDR3 sequence is CASSVPGGSGTGLNQNYNEQFF. CDR3 nucleotide sequence: TGTGCCAGCAGCGTACCGGGAGGTAGCGGGACAGGGCTAAACCAAAACTACAATGAGCAGTTCTTC.

CDR3 DNA sequence: TGTGCCAGCAGTTTATGGAGCGGGGGGGCGGGAGATACGCAGTATTTT. It translates to CASSLWSGGAGDTQYF. The V and J genes are TRBV28 and TRBJ2-3; TRBD2 agrees at 10 bases. Germline values: CDR1 MDHEN, CDR2 SYDVKM. The CDR3 runs 16 residues. The V gene end was trimmed by 0 bases and the J gene end by 5 bases; junction bases not matched to a gene: 5.

This clone has just a few counts. V is TRBV28 and J is TRBJ2-1, with 7 bases aligning to TRBD2. Trimming took 4 bases from V and 6 from J; bases not matched to a gene: 9. The CDR3 totals 15 residues. Germline V gene sequence: CDR1 MDHEN, CDR2 SYDVKM. CDR3 nucleotides: TGTGCCAGCAGTTACTTTGGCGGGAGTCCCAATGAGCAGTTCTTC. It is translated as CASSYFGGSPNEQFF. The entire variable domain, with the rest obtained from reference TRBV28 and TRBJ2-1, is as follows: DVKVTQSSRYLVKRTGEKVFLECVQDMDHENMFWYRQDPGLGLRLIYFSYDVKMKEKGDIPEGYSVSREKKERFSLILESASTNQTSMYLCASSYFGGSPNEQFFGPGTRLTVL.

The gene calls are TRBV6-1 and TRBJ2-7, with D uncertain. There are 14 residues in the CDR3. The V end lost 2 bases, the J end lost 2 bases, and 10 bases lay between the germline ends. CDR1 and CDR2 (germline): MNHNS, SASEGT. The CDR3 sequence: CASSERSPAYEQYF. The CDR3 DNA sequence: TGTGCCAGCAGTGAACGATCCCCAGCCTACGAGCAGTACTTC.

This rearrangement joins TRBV7-9 to TRBJ2-3; 13 nucleotides align to TRBD2. V gave up 5 bases and J gave up 5 bases; unmatched junction bases: 4. The CDR3 spans 15 residues. Germline V gene sequence: CDR1 SEHNR, CDR2 FQNEAQ (reference sequence). For the CDR3, the DNA is TGTGCCAGCAGCCAGGGGACTAGCGGGAAAGATACGCAGTATTTT. This gives the protein CASSQGTSGKDTQYF.

This chain links TRBV7-2 with TRBJ2-7, with 11 positions matching TRBD2. The germline V gene has CDR1 SGHTA and CDR2 FQGNSA. V trimming: 5 bases; J trimming: 3 bases; junction bases outside the gene matches: 6. CDR3 length: 15 residues. In DNA form, the CDR3 reads TGTGCCAGCAGCCCTGGGACTAGCGGAGGCTACGAGCAGTACTTC. This encodes CASSPGTSGGYEQYF.

In this sample, this clone turned up a few times. V and J are TRBV18 and TRBJ2-3; 12 bases fit TRBD2. This CDR3 is 16 amino acids long. V lost 8 bases, J lost 4 bases, and 10 bases stayed unmatched. CDR1 is KGHSH, CDR2 LQKENI, per germline. The CDR3: CASAPLAGGPADTQYF. The CDR3 DNA reads as TGTGCCAGCGCGCCCCTAGCGGGAGGGCCGGCAGATACGCAGTATTTT.

V gene TRBV4-2 combines with J gene TRBJ1-2, with D perhaps TRBD1 (5 bases). The CDR3 spans 14 residues. Germline V CDR1 and CDR2: LGHNA, YNFKEQ. Trimming left V 5 bases short and J 1 base short, with 11 bases between. Written as DNA, the CDR3 is TGTGCCAGCAGCTTGAACAGGTTTAACTATGGCTACACCTTC. It yields the protein CASSLNRFNYGYTF.

The CDR3 bases are TGTGCCAGCAGTTACGTGGGAGGAATCCAAGAGACCCAGTACTTC. Its protein is CASSYVGGIQETQYF. The V and J genes are TRBV6-5 and TRBJ2-5; TRBD2 might be the D (6 bases). The CDR3 covers 15 residues. Germline V gene lookup returns CDR1 MNHEY and CDR2 SVGAGI. V was pared by 2 bases and J by 1 base, with 11 bases between.

V and J are TRBV9 and TRBJ2-3; possible D gene TRBD1, 5 bases. The CDR3 sequence is 15 residues long. Germline values: CDR1 SGDLS, CDR2 YYNGEE. V was trimmed by 1 base and J by 2 bases, leaving 11 bases between them. CDR3 nucleotide sequence: TGTGCCAGCAGCGTATTGGGCAGGGACACAGATACGCAGTATTTT. Its translation: CASSVLGRDTDTQYF.

The CDR3 sequence is CASSLGQRPEQFF. The CDR3 nucleotides are TGTGCCAGCAGTTTGGGGCAGAGACCTGAGCAGTTCTTC. The chain has TRBV28 and TRBJ2-1; a weak D match, TRBD1 (5 bases). Looked up from germline, CDR1 is MDHEN and CDR2 is SYDVKM. CDR3 length equals 13 residues. V gave up 3 bases and J gave up 9 bases, with 12 bases separating them. The complete variable domain, with remaining parts taken from reference TRBV28 and TRBJ2-1, reads DVKVTQSSRYLVKRTGEKVFLECVQDMDHENMFWYRQDPGLGLRLIYFSYDVKMKEKGDIPEGYSVSREKKERFSLILESASTNQTSMYLCASSLGQRPEQFFGPGTRLTVL.

CDR3 bases: TGTGCCAGCAGGCCTCCCTCACAGGGCAATGAGCAGTTCTTC. Its protein product is CASRPPSQGNEQFF. The chain links TRBV28 to TRBJ2-1, with D possibly being TRBD1 (6 bases). Germline V gene sequence: CDR1 MDHEN, CDR2 SYDVKM. With 6 bases removed from V and 6 bases from J, the gap between germline ends came to 15 bases. The CDR3 is 14 residues long.

The chain couples TRBV6-5 to TRBJ1-1; D not certain. The germline CDR1 and CDR2 sequences are MNHEY and SVGAGI. There are 13 residues in the CDR3. V lost 0 bases, J lost 5 bases, and 7 bases lay in between. The CDR3 reads CASSYSAGTEAFF. CDR3 bases: TGTGCCAGCAGTTACTCTGCCGGGACTGAAGCTTTCTTT.

This clone was seen only once. V and J are TRBV19 and TRBJ1-2; TRBD1 is a possible D gene (5 bases). The V gene lost 3 bases and the J gene lost 5 bases, with 13 bases spanning the gap. The germline V gene has CDR1 LNHDA and CDR2 SQIVND (reference sequence). This CDR3 is 14 amino acids long. CDR3 nucleotides: TGTGCCAGTAGTATCCCGACAGTATGGTATGGCTACACCTTC. Translating it yields CASSIPTVWYGYTF.

The genes are TRBV14 and TRBJ1-1, with D tentatively TRBD1 (6 bases). Germline CDR1 SGHDN, CDR2 FVKESK. V lost 4 bases, J lost 0 bases, and 12 bases lay in between. The CDR3 extends over 15 amino acids. DNA for the CDR3: TGTGCCAGCAGCCCTATGGGGGCCCTGAACACTGAAGCTTTCTTT. Its protein product is CASSPMGALNTEAFF.

V and J are TRBV29-1 and TRBJ1-5; 9 bases align to TRBD1. The CDR3 is 13 amino acids. The germline CDR1 and CDR2 sequences are SQVTM and ANQGSEA. V gave up 6 bases and J gave up 6 bases; unmatched junction bases: 6. The CDR3 loop is CSVAGTGTQPQHF. DNA for the CDR3: TGCAGCGTCGCCGGGACAGGGACTCAGCCCCAGCATTTT. Full variable domain (outside the CDR3, taken from reference TRBV29-1 and TRBJ1-5): SAVISQKPSRDICQRGTSLTIQCQVDSQVTMMFWYRQQPGQSLTLIATANQGSEATYESGFVIDKFPISRPNLTFSTLTVSNMSPEDSSIYLCSVAGTGTQPQHFGDGTRLSIL.

This chain uses TRBV5-6 with TRBJ2-7; D is possibly TRBD2 (6 bases). The CDR3 covers 14 residues. Per the germline V gene, CDR1 is SGHDT and CDR2 is YYEEEE. V lost 4 bases to trimming and J lost 2 bases, with 13 bases between them. The CDR3 sequence: CASSMGPGAYEQYF. The CDR3 nucleotides are TGTGCCAGCAGCATGGGACCGGGGGCCTACGAGCAGTACTTC.

V is TRBV4-1 and J is TRBJ2-7, with D tentatively TRBD1 (6 bases). Trimming took 0 bases from V and 7 from J, leaving 16 bases between them. The CDR3 totals 15 residues. Germline CDR1 is MGHRA and CDR2 is YSYEKL. CDR3 sequence: CASSQEEDSLIEQYF. The CDR3 DNA is TGCGCCAGCAGCCAAGAGGAGGACAGTCTCATAGAGCAGTACTTC.

The rearrangement uses TRBV27 and TRBJ2-7; 10 nucleotides agree with TRBD1. V was clipped by 5 bases and J by 3 bases; unmatched bases: 4. The CDR3 sequence is 14 residues long. Germline CDR1 MNHEY, CDR2 SMNVEV (reference sequence). The CDR3 sequence is CASSLGTGVYEQYF. The CDR3 nucleotides read TGTGCCAGCAGTCTGGGGACAGGGGTCTACGAGCAGTACTTC.

This rearrangement joins TRBV27 to TRBJ2-7; possibly TRBD1 for D (5 bases). The CDR3 has 13 amino acids. Trimming stripped 3 bases from V and 3 bases from J, with 9 bases between. Germline lookup yields CDR1 MNHEY and CDR2 SMNVEV (reference sequence). The CDR3, as DNA: TGTGCCAGCAGTTTCTCGGACAACTACGAGCAGTACTTC. It is translated as CASSFSDNYEQYF.

This chain connects TRBV18 to TRBJ2-3; D not resolved. The CDR3 runs to 16 residues. Germline V gene data show CDR1 as KGHSH and CDR2 as LQKENI. V was pared by 3 bases and J by 0 bases, with 13 bases between. The CDR3 bases are TGTGCCAGCTCACCCGAGTCGTCGCCTAGCACAGATACGCAGTATTTT. Translation gives CASSPESSPSTDTQYF.

The chain recombines TRBV5-4 with TRBJ2-7, with unresolved D. The CDR3 loop spans 11 amino acids. Germline assignment: CDR1 SGHNT and CDR2 YYREEE (reference sequence). The V end lost 0 bases, the J end lost 6 bases, and 4 bases lay between the germline ends. CDR3 in amino acids: CASSLAGEQYF. CDR3 nucleotide sequence: TGTGCCAGCAGCTTGGCGGGCGAGCAGTACTTC.

This clone is a singleton in its sample. The V gene is TRBV7-2, the J gene TRBJ2-3; TRBD2 agrees at 10 bases. This CDR3 comprises 16 residues. Trimming removed 6 bases from V and 5 bases from J; junction bases left unmatched: 11. Germline V gene sequence: CDR1 SGHTA, CDR2 FQGNSA. CDR3 protein: CASRLTSGLAGDTQYF. As DNA, the CDR3 is TGTGCCAGCAGGTTGACTAGCGGGTTGGCGGGAGATACGCAGTATTTT.